Following are 22 T cell receptor beta chains from one sample sequenced in a study of blood T cell repertoires in COVID-19. Clones were sequenced by immunoSEQ multiplex PCR, and TCRdb holds only the in-frame ones, with some missing. The data contain 400,000 or so clones, 89% of them singletons. The material sequenced was peripheral blood. These receptors were obtained from a woman between 35 and 50 years old with COVID-19, enrolled during active disease.

V is TRBV28 and J is TRBJ2-3, with D possibly matching TRBD2 (6 bases). V was clipped by 6 bases and J by 0 bases, with 16 bases between them. CDR1 and CDR2 from the germline V gene are MDHEN and SYDVKM. The CDR3 contains 16 residues. The CDR3 loop reads CASSPGDFTSTDTQYF. The DNA for the CDR3 is TGTGCCAGCAGCCCGGGGGATTTTACTAGCACAGATACGCAGTATTTT.

The V gene is TRBV4-1, the J gene TRBJ1-2; weak D call: TRBD1 (5 bases). V shed 4 bases and J shed 4 bases, with 13 bases lying between them. The CDR3 has 14 amino acids. CDR1 is MGHRA, CDR2 YSYEKL, per germline. The CDR3 sequence is CASSPKGLGYGYTF. The CDR3 DNA reads as TGCGCCAGCAGCCCTAAGGGGCTCGGCTATGGCTACACCTTC.

There are a few counts of this clone. J is TRBJ1-1 and V is TRBV14; D ambiguous. Per germline, CDR1 SGHDN and CDR2 FVKESK. The CDR3 consists of 15 residues. The ends were cut back, 0 bases at V and 6 bases at J, with 14 bases in the middle. CDR3 loop: CASSQDPHAGPEAFF. CDR3 DNA: TGTGCCAGCAGCCAAGATCCCCACGCGGGCCCTGAAGCTTTCTTT.

This clone was counted a single time. This chain uses TRBV4-3 with TRBJ1-6; TRBD1 matches at 9 bases. The CDR3 has 14 amino acids. Germline assignment: CDR1 LGHNA and CDR2 YSLEER. The V and J ends lost 10 bases and 6 bases, in that order; junction bases with no gene match: 7. The CDR3 is CATGPGQGNSPLHF. CDR3 bases: TGCGCCACCGGCCCGGGACAGGGTAATTCACCCCTCCACTTT.

Regarding this clone: The germline gene is not matched at one end of the junction; a read error may be the cause. The V and J genes are TRBV4-3 and TRBJ2-7; 7 bases map to TRBD2. The CDR3 sequence is 15 residues long. CDR1 and CDR2 (germline): LGHNA, YSLEER. The CDR3 region has the DNA TGCGCCAGCAGTCAAGAGGCTAGCGGCATCTACGAGCAGTACTTC. Encoded protein: CASSQEASGIYEQYF.

V usage is TRBV28 and J usage is TRBJ2-2; weak D call: TRBD2 (5 bases). Per germline, CDR1 MDHEN and CDR2 SYDVKM. The germline V and J ends were trimmed by 5 bases and 3 bases, with 10 bases remaining between them. This CDR3 contains 14 residues. CDR3: CASSKTGYTGELFF. CDR3 DNA sequence: TGTGCCAGCAGTAAGACGGGATACACCGGGGAGCTGTTTTTT.

The chain links TRBV7-2 to TRBJ1-1; D gene unclear. With 5 bases removed from V and 1 base from J, the gap between germline ends came to 8 bases. This CDR3 is 13 amino acids long. The germline gives CDR1 SGHTA, CDR2 FQGNSA. CDR3 region: CASSNRQNTEAFF. The CDR3 DNA reads TGTGCCAGCAGCAATAGACAGAACACTGAAGCTTTCTTT.

The rearrangement uses TRBV2 and TRBJ2-5; 7 bases fit TRBD1. The CDR3 has 18 residues. The trim removed 7 bases at V and 5 bases at J, leaving 22 bases unmatched. CDR1 is SNHLY, CDR2 FYNNEI, per germline. The CDR3 loop is CASTKVWQMTGSSETQYF. DNA for the CDR3: TGTGCCAGCACTAAAGTTTGGCAGATGACAGGGTCATCGGAGACCCAGTACTTC.

The chain is built from TRBV28 and TRBJ2-1; 8 bases fit TRBD2. V shed 3 bases and J 4 bases; nucleotides not matched to a gene: 14. Germline CDR1 and CDR2: MDHEN and SYDVKM. The CDR3 extends over 18 amino acids. The CDR3 reads CASSFRTGGPIRYNEQFF. Written as DNA, the CDR3 is TGTGCCAGCAGTTTCCGGACGGGAGGGCCGATTAGGTACAATGAGCAGTTCTTC.

This clone was seen a single time. The V and J genes are TRBV7-2 and TRBJ1-1; D call uncertain. Germline V gene sequence: CDR1 SGHTA, CDR2 FQGNSA. The CDR3 runs to 16 residues. The ends were cut back, 5 bases at V and 2 bases at J, with 18 bases in the middle. CDR3 residues: CASSPRGREGNTEAFF. The CDR3 DNA is TGTGCCAGCAGCCCTAGAGGTCGGGAGGGCAACACTGAAGCTTTCTTT.

The rearrangement uses TRBV7-3 and TRBJ2-2; D is undetermined. The ends were cut back, 2 bases at V and 4 bases at J, with 5 bases in the middle. CDR1 is SGHTA and CDR2 is FQGTGA in the germline V gene. The CDR3 sequence is 13 residues long. DNA of the CDR3: TGTGCCAGCAGCTTACCGGGCACCGGGGAGCTGTTTTTT. Amino acid sequence: CASSLPGTGELFF.

The chain recombines TRBV9 with TRBJ1-1, with D unresolved. Deletions cut 4 bases from V and 1 base from J, with 11 bases between. The CDR3 spans 14 residues. Germline-derived CDR1 and CDR2 are SGDLS and YYNGEE. As DNA, the CDR3 is TGTGCCAGCAGCACGCCGACGGGGAACACTGAAGCTTTCTTT. This sequence encodes CASSTPTGNTEAFF. Full variable domain (rest looked up from reference TRBV9 and TRBJ1-1): DSGVTQTPKHLITATGQRVTLRCSPRSGDLSVYWYQQSLDQGLQFLIQYYNGEERAKGNILERFSAQQFPDLHSELNLSSLELGDSALYFCASSTPTGNTEAFFGQGTRLTVV.

This chain uses TRBV7-9 with TRBJ2-5; the D is unclear. From germline, CDR1 is SEHNR and CDR2 FQNEAQ (reference sequence). V lost 5 bases to trimming and J lost 3 bases, with 16 bases between them. This CDR3 spans 15 amino acids. CDR3 amino acids: CASSPRGGSEETQYF. CDR3 in DNA: TGTGCCAGCAGCCCACGAGGTGGCTCCGAAGAGACCCAGTACTTC.

The chain has TRBV5-6 and TRBJ2-7; 9 nucleotides agree with TRBD1. CDR1 SGHDT and CDR2 YYEEEE come from the germline V gene. V was pared by 4 bases and J by 6 bases, with 8 bases of the junction left unmatched. The length of the CDR3 is 14 residues. The CDR3 nucleotides are TGTGCCAGCAGCGTGACAGGGGGACAGGGCGAGCAGTACTTC. Protein product: CASSVTGGQGEQYF.

This chain connects TRBV27 to TRBJ1-2; 10 positions agree with TRBD1. CDR1 MNHEY and CDR2 SMNVEV come from the germline V gene (reference sequence). V lost 5 bases and J lost 2; bases outside the gene matches: 2. This CDR3 has 14 amino acids. The CDR3 sequence: CASSMDRGNYGYTF. As DNA, the CDR3 is TGTGCCAGCAGTATGGACAGGGGGAACTATGGCTACACCTTC.

J is TRBJ1-2 and V is TRBV10-3; no firm D call. V gave up 2 bases and J gave up 5 bases, with 12 bases separating them. CDR1 is ENHRY and CDR2 is SYGVKD in the germline V gene. CDR3 size: 14 residues. The CDR3 DNA reads as TGTGCCATCAGTGAGATCGGGAGCCTATATGGCTACACCTTC. It yields the protein CAISEIGSLYGYTF.

The rearrangement uses TRBV25-1 and TRBJ1-1, with D unresolved. With 5 bases removed from V and 6 bases from J, the gap between germline ends came to 13 bases. CDR3 length equals 13 residues. CDR1 and CDR2 from the germline V gene are MGHDK and SYGVNS. CDR3 sequence: CASSSRMWSEAFF. The DNA for the CDR3 is TGTGCCAGCAGTTCCAGGATGTGGTCTGAAGCTTTCTTT.

The J gene is TRBJ2-7, the V gene TRBV28, with 8 bases lining up with TRBD1. Germline loops: CDR1 MDHEN, CDR2 SYDVKM. This CDR3 region has 15 residues. The J segment lost 3 bases and the V segment lost 4 bases, leaving 8 bases of the junction unmatched. CDR3 protein: CASSSPRQGFYEQYF. The CDR3 DNA reads TGTGCCAGCAGTTCTCCAAGACAGGGGTTCTACGAGCAGTACTTC. Full variable domain (remainder filled in from reference TRBV28 and TRBJ2-7): DVKVTQSSRYLVKRTGEKVFLECVQDMDHENMFWYRQDPGLGLRLIYFSYDVKMKEKGDIPEGYSVSREKKERFSLILESASTNQTSMYLCASSSPRQGFYEQYFGPGTRLTVT.

The chain employs TRBV19 and TRBJ1-2, with a tentative D call TRBD1 (6 bases). V gave up 7 bases and J gave up 2 bases, with 20 bases separating them. CDR1 LNHDA and CDR2 SQIVND come from the germline V gene (reference sequence). The length of the CDR3 is 16 residues. CDR3 in amino acids: CASTPTTTGPNYGYTF. The CDR3 nucleotides are TGTGCCAGTACCCCAACGACAACAGGGCCCAACTATGGCTACACCTTC.

The chain joins TRBV7-2 to TRBJ2-5, with 8 bases aligning to TRBD2. The CDR3 is 16 amino acids. After removal of 5 bases from V and 7 bases from J, the junction contained 15 bases not matched to a gene. Germline-derived CDR1 and CDR2 are SGHTA and FQGNSA. CDR3 nucleotide sequence: TGTGCCAGCAGCCCTCGGGGACCAGCGGGAGATCCGACCCAGTACTTC. The encoded protein is CASSPRGPAGDPTQYF. The full variable domain, in which reference TRBV7-2 and TRBJ2-5 provide the parts outside the CDR3, is GAGVSQSPSNKVTEKGKDVELRCDPISGHTALYWYRQSLGQGLEFLIYFQGNSAPDKSGLPSDRFSAERTGGSVSTLTIQRTQQEDSAVYLCASSPRGPAGDPTQYFGPGTRLLVL.

The chain recombines TRBV6-7 with TRBJ1-6, with D maybe TRBD1 (5 bases). TRBV6-7 is reported as an ORF; its role is uncertain. The germline V and J ends were trimmed by 7 bases and 0 bases, with 25 bases remaining between them. The CDR3 consists of 20 residues. The CDR3 spells CASIQLRCNRKSSYNSPLHF. The DNA for the CDR3 is TGTGCCAGCATCCAGTTACGTTGTAACAGGAAAAGCTCCTATAATTCACCCCTCCACTTT.

As DNA, the CDR3 is TGCGCCAGCAGCCTCGCCGCGGGGGGGAACACTGAAGCTTTCTTT. Translation gives CASSLAAGGNTEAFF. V gene TRBV4-1 combines with J gene TRBJ1-1; D perhaps matches TRBD1 (5 bases). Germline V CDR1 and CDR2: MGHRA, YSYEKL. The CDR3 loop spans 15 amino acids. V lost 4 bases to trimming and J lost 1 base, with 13 bases between them.